This T cell receptor (beta chain) appears in the sequencing data of a study of identical twins. Points from the study as a whole: Its conclusions, products of cross-sectional statistical analysis, did not come from following the same donors.

TCRdb reprocessed the 5' RACE reads with MiXCR, giving one entry per CDR3 protein. The sample holds 1.5 million to 2 million distinct CDR3 sequences, less than 35% seen once. With 1 base removed from V and 4 bases from J, the gap between germline ends came to 7 bases. The CDR3 covers 14 residues. Germline V gene data show CDR1 as MNHEY and CDR2 as SMNVEV (reference sequence). Note on this clonotype: Its antigen is still unknown.

Each donor (without exception) was a healthy Caucasian. The sequence came from a newborn girl in good health. What was sequenced was cord blood. The chain recombines TRBV27 with TRBJ2-2; D call uncertain. The CDR3 nucleotides read TGTGCCAGCAGTTTATACGGCCTCACCGGGGAGCTGTTTTTT. It encodes CASSLYGLTGELFF.